The present T cell receptor beta chain was sequenced within a study of cytomegalovirus exposure and HLA in healthy donors. PCR primers comprised 60 Vbeta and 13 Jbeta primers. The data were produced by immunoSEQ multiplex PCR, yet TCRdb's version contains in-frame clones alone and is incomplete. The repertoire has fewer than 200,000 clones, approximately 84% of them found once; the top ten carry around 4.4%. Study-level results: Across donors, most TCRs were seen rarely, yet some public ones were widespread. A few chains tied to CMV proved CMV antigen-specific in vitro.

This clone has a handful of counts. Its antigen is currently unknown. V was clipped by 4 bases and J by 0 bases, with 12 bases between them. This CDR3 has 15 residues. Germline V gene sequence: CDR1 SGHNT, CDR2 YYREEE (reference sequence). The sequenced sample was PBMCs. The sequence was collected from a woman between 45 and 60 years old in good health and CMV-seropositive. The chain joins TRBV5-4 to TRBJ2-3; D may be TRBD1 (5 bases). The CDR3 DNA reads as TGTGCCAGCAGCCTAGACAGTACAAGCACAGATACGCAGTATTTT. This codes for CASSLDSTSTDTQYF.